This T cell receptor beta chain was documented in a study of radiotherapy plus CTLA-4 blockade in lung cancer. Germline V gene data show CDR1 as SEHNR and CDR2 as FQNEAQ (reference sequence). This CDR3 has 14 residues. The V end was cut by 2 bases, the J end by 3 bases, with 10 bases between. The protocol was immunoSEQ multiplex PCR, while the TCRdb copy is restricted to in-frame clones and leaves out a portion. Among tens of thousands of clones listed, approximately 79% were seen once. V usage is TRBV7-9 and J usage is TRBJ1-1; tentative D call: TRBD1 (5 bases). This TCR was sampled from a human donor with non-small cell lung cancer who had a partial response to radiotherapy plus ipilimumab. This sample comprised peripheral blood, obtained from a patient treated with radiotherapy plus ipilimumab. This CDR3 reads CASSLKGSDTEAFF. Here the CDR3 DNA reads TGTGCCAGCAGCTTAAAGGGGTCGGACACTGAAGCTTTCTTT.